This T cell receptor (beta chain) was found in a study of T cells in Graves' hyperthyroidism and ophthalmopathy. Per germline, CDR1 LNHDA and CDR2 SQIVND (reference sequence). The V end was cut by 7 bases, the J end by 4 bases, with 13 bases between. The length of the CDR3 is 13 residues. In its sample, this clonotype was seen many times. Antigen: not known. The study left out patients who had uncontrolled infection, other autoimmune disease, pregnancy or lactation. Study-wide results and limits: Patients with ophthalmopathy were separated from those with stable hyperthyroidism by a 13 V-J model. In the blood, most expanded thyroid clonotypes above 0.001 appeared as well.

Amplification of TCR beta CDR3 regions used RNA as the template. First-round RT-PCR targeting the TCR CDR3 was performed with the HTBI primer set. MiXCR, applied by TCRdb to the multiplex PCR reads, yields one record per CDR3 protein. The repertoire has roughly 570,000 distinct CDR3 sequences, under 60% of them found once; the top ten carry about 8%. The clonotype was recovered from a young woman with Graves' hyperthyroidism. The genes are TRBV19 and TRBJ2-5; no clear D gene. Sequencing used peripheral blood or thyroid tissue (not recorded which). CDR3 coding DNA: TGTGCCAGTACTCAGAGGCCTGGAGAGACCCAGTACTTC. It encodes CASTQRPGETQYF. Full variable domain (missing parts from reference TRBV19 and TRBJ2-5): DGGITQSPKYLFRKEGQNVTLSCEQNLNHDAMYWYRQDPGQGLRLIYYSQIVNDFQKGDIAEGYSVSREKKESFPLTVTSAQKNPTAFYLCASTQRPGETQYFGPGTRLLVL.